What follows are 23 T cell receptor beta chains derived from one specimen sequenced in a study of OX40 agonist ivuxolimab in advanced cancers. Assay: immunoSEQ multiplex PCR; the TCRdb copy retains only in-frame clones and omits some. Here the sample spans around 72,000 clones, roughly 87% being singletons. Sequenced material: CD4+ or CD8+ T cells sorted from blood, taken in a trial of the OX40 agonist ivuxolimab. These receptors were collected from an adult with an advanced solid tumor such as melanoma, head and neck, liver or kidney cancer.

The chain combines TRBV18 with TRBJ2-1; D unclear. The CDR3 covers 16 residues. Germline V gene sequence: CDR1 KGHSH, CDR2 LQKENI. V shed 3 bases and J shed 0 bases, with 12 bases lying between them. The CDR3 here is CASSPRAPSSYNEQFF. CDR3 in DNA: TGTGCCAGCTCACCGAGAGCTCCGAGCTCCTACAATGAGCAGTTCTTC.

The CDR3 region is CASSQVIRQRDLYGYTF. CDR3 sequence (DNA): TGCGCCAGCAGCCAGGTTATAAGACAAAGGGACCTCTATGGCTACACCTTC. The chain couples TRBV4-1 to TRBJ1-2; TRBD1 is a possible D gene (5 bases). The length of the CDR3 is 17 residues. Germline V gene data show CDR1 as MGHRA and CDR2 as YSYEKL. Trimming removed 3 bases at V and 4 bases at J, with 21 bases between.

This clone was recorded only once. The V and J genes are TRBV21-1 and TRBJ2-7. TRBV21-1 is classified as a pseudogene. The CDR3 has 13 amino acids. The CDR3: CASSNYSSYEQYF. In DNA form, the CDR3 reads TGTGCCAGCAGCAACTACTCCAGCTACGAGCAGTACTTC.

V and J are TRBV5-1 and TRBJ2-3; 12 nucleotides line up with TRBD2. CDR1 SGHRS and CDR2 YFSETQ come from the germline V gene. CDR3 length: 15 amino acids. With 7 bases clipped from V and 3 bases from J, the junction kept 6 bases outside the gene matches. The CDR3 protein is CASRTSGDFTDTQYF. Here the CDR3 DNA reads TGCGCCAGCCGGACTAGCGGGGACTTTACAGATACGCAGTATTTT.

The V and J genes are TRBV9 and TRBJ1-3; D remains unclear. The germline gives CDR1 SGDLS, CDR2 YYNGEE. V was shortened by 0 bases and J by 4 bases, with 11 bases between the two germline ends. This CDR3 spans 15 amino acids. Written as DNA, the CDR3 is TGTGCCAGCAGCGTAGACCCCCAGTTCGGAAACACCATATATTTT. It specifies CASSVDPQFGNTIYF.

The genes are TRBV10-3 and TRBJ1-2; 7 bases fit TRBD1. The V gene end was trimmed by 6 bases and the J gene end by 4 bases; junction bases not matched to a gene: 8. This CDR3 has 14 amino acids. Germline CDR1 reads ENHRY; CDR2 reads SYGVKD. The CDR3 loop reads CAISYGTARYGYTF. The DNA of the CDR3 is TGTGCCATCAGCTACGGGACAGCTCGCTATGGCTACACCTTC.

This chain joins TRBV28 and TRBJ1-5; D possibly corresponds to TRBD1 (5 bases). The CDR3 sequence is 15 residues long. Germline CDR1 and CDR2: MDHEN and SYDVKM. V lost 8 bases, J lost 7 bases, and 21 bases lay in between. CDR3 nucleotide sequence: TGTGCCAGCTTCGGGGGGGGAAAGGGTGCGCAGCCCCAGCATTTT. It is translated as CASFGGGKGAQPQHF.

This clone was counted once. The CDR3 loop reads CASSPRRGWGFPEAFF. The CDR3 DNA is TGTGCCAGCAGTCCCCGTCGGGGGTGGGGGTTCCCTGAAGCTTTCTTT. This chain connects TRBV28 to TRBJ1-1; D possibly corresponds to TRBD1 (5 bases). Trimming took 5 bases from V and 6 from J, leaving 22 bases between them. CDR1 is MDHEN, CDR2 SYDVKM, per germline. The CDR3 spans 16 residues.

This clone has more than one count but fewer than ten. The chain links TRBV2 to TRBJ1-1; 7 nucleotides agree with TRBD1. The CDR3 length is 13 residues. Germline V gives CDR1 SNHLY, CDR2 FYNNEI. Trimming took 8 bases from V and 4 from J; bases not matched to a gene: 7. The CDR3 DNA reads as TGTGCCAGCCTTGGACAGGTGGGCACTGAAGCTTTCTTT. This gives the protein CASLGQVGTEAFF.

This sequence joins TRBV20-1 and TRBJ2-7, with D perhaps TRBD1 (6 bases). The CDR3 is made up of 11 amino acids. V was shortened by 5 bases and J by 4 bases, with 9 bases between the two germline ends. Germline CDR1 is DFQATT and CDR2 is SNEGSKA (reference sequence). The CDR3 loop is CSARQDYEQYF. CDR3 bases: TGCAGTGCTCGACAGGATTACGAGCAGTACTTC.

The genes are TRBV2 and TRBJ2-7, with D unresolved. V lost 5 bases to trimming and J lost 0 bases, with 8 bases between them. The CDR3 has 13 residues. The germline CDR1 and CDR2 sequences are SNHLY and FYNNEI. DNA of the CDR3: TGTGCCAGCAGTCTGAGGAGCTCCTACGAGCAGTACTTC. This encodes CASSLRSSYEQYF.

The chain is built from TRBV4-2 and TRBJ1-1; a possible D gene is TRBD1 (5 bases). CDR1 and CDR2 (germline): LGHNA, YNFKEQ. The CDR3 is 15 residues long. The V end lost 2 bases, the J end lost 5 bases, and 15 bases lay between the germline ends. The CDR3 spells CASSQKPQGATEAFF. The CDR3, as DNA: TGTGCCAGCAGCCAAAAGCCCCAAGGGGCAACTGAAGCTTTCTTT.

CDR3 nucleotide sequence: TGTGCCAGCAGCTCCCGACAGGGTGCCCAGCCCCAGCATTTT. Translating it yields CASSSRQGAQPQHF. The chain links TRBV6-5 to TRBJ1-5; 7 nucleotides line up with TRBD1. The CDR3 runs 14 residues. Germline values: CDR1 MNHEY, CDR2 SVGAGI. J gave up 7 bases and V 6 bases, and 9 bases lay outside the gene matches.

This clone has more than one count but fewer than ten. This chain joins TRBV9 and TRBJ1-3; D may be TRBD1 (5 bases). Germline loops: CDR1 SGDLS, CDR2 YYNGEE. The length of the CDR3 is 13 residues. V dropped 7 bases and J dropped 2 bases, with 10 bases sitting between them. Here the CDR3 reads CASGSGTGNTIYF. The CDR3 nucleotides read TGTGCCAGCGGGTCAGGGACTGGAAACACCATATATTTT.

This chain joins TRBV18 and TRBJ2-6, with D possibly TRBD2 on 5 matching bases. This CDR3 region has 17 residues. V lost 2 bases and J lost 0, with 11 bases in between. Germline-derived CDR1 and CDR2 are KGHSH and LQKENI. The DNA for the CDR3 is TGTGCCAGCTCACCAACGAGCGGATACTCTGGGGCCAACGTCCTGACTTTC. Protein: CASSPTSGYSGANVLTF.

V is TRBV5-6 and J is TRBJ1-6; 7 nucleotides line up with TRBD1. Germline V gene data show CDR1 as SGHDT and CDR2 as YYEEEE. The CDR3 contains 16 residues. J was trimmed by 7 bases and V by 4 bases; bases with no gene match: 11. CDR3 sequence (DNA): TGTGCCAGCAGCCAGAACAGGGGCGTCGAGAATTCACCCCTCCACTTT. Its protein is CASSQNRGVENSPLHF.

V gene TRBV5-6 combines with J gene TRBJ1-1; D not resolved. This CDR3 has 11 amino acids. CDR1 SGHDT and CDR2 YYEEEE come from the germline V gene. The germline V and J ends were trimmed by 2 bases and 11 bases, with 10 bases remaining between them. The CDR3 is CASSFLQTAFF. CDR3 nucleotide sequence: TGTGCCAGCAGCTTTCTCCAAACGGCTTTCTTT.

The genes are TRBV6-6 and TRBJ2-7; D not resolved. This CDR3 region has 15 residues. The germline gives CDR1 MNHNY, CDR2 SVGAGI (reference sequence). Trimming took 7 bases from V and 2 from J, leaving 18 bases between them. CDR3: CASTLDWSMAYEQYF. Here the CDR3 DNA reads TGTGCCAGCACCTTAGACTGGAGTATGGCCTACGAGCAGTACTTC.

This chain uses TRBV27 with TRBJ1-4, with TRBD1 matching over 8 bases. Germline-derived CDR1 and CDR2 are MNHEY and SMNVEV (reference sequence). The CDR3 sequence is 14 residues long. Trimming at V came to 4 bases and at J to 7 bases, leaving 5 bases not matched to a gene. Here the CDR3 reads CASSSGQDVEKLFF. The CDR3 DNA reads TGTGCCAGCAGTTCGGGACAGGATGTTGAAAAACTGTTTTTT.

The chain links TRBV2 to TRBJ2-5; D might be TRBD2 (5 bases). The V gene's germline CDR1 is SNHLY and CDR2 FYNNEI. V was cut by 6 bases and J by 4 bases, with 21 bases left in between. The CDR3 length is 16 residues. The CDR3, as DNA: TGTGCCAGCAGCGTTAGTCCCGGCAGGCGGGTAGAGACCCAGTACTTC. Translation: CASSVSPGRRVETQYF.

The chain recombines TRBV7-9 with TRBJ1-2; 7 positions match TRBD1. Germline loops: CDR1 SEHNR, CDR2 FQNEAQ (reference sequence). The CDR3 sequence is 18 residues long. V lost 3 bases and J lost 5; bases outside the gene matches: 18. This chain's CDR3 is CASSLRATQGMVRYGYTF. DNA for the CDR3: TGTGCCAGCAGCTTGCGGGCAACACAGGGGATGGTGAGATATGGCTACACCTTC.

This chain links TRBV19 with TRBJ2-1, with 9 nucleotides matching TRBD2. CDR1 is LNHDA, CDR2 SQIVND, per germline (reference sequence). The junction had 6 bases not matched to a gene; V was cut back by 4 bases and J by 2 bases. The CDR3 is made up of 16 amino acids. CDR3 bases: TGTGCCAGTAGTACCCCAGCGGGGGGCGCCTACAATGAGCAGTTCTTC. Its protein product is CASSTPAGGAYNEQFF.

The chain is built from TRBV28 and TRBJ2-7; D unclear. With 4 bases removed from V and 3 bases from J, the gap between germline ends came to 10 bases. The CDR3 totals 13 residues. Germline loops: CDR1 MDHEN, CDR2 SYDVKM. The CDR3 protein is CASSSVPLYEQYF. CDR3 DNA sequence: TGTGCCAGCAGTTCAGTACCTCTCTACGAGCAGTACTTC. Drawing the rest from reference TRBV28 and TRBJ2-7, the complete variable domain is DVKVTQSSRYLVKRTGEKVFLECVQDMDHENMFWYRQDPGLGLRLIYFSYDVKMKEKGDIPEGYSVSREKKERFSLILESASTNQTSMYLCASSSVPLYEQYFGPGTRLTVT.